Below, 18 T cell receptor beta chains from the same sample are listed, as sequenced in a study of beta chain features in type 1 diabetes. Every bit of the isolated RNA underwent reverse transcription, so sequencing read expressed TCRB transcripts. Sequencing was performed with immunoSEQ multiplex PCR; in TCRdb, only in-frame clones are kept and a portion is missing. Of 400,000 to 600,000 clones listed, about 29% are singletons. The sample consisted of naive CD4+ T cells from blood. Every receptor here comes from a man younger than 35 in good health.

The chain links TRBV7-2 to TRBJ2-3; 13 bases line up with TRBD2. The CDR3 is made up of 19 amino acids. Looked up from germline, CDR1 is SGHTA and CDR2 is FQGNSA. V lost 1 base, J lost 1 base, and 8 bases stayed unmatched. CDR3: CASSLVPRTSGRGTDTQYF. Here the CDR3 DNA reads TGTGCCAGCAGCTTAGTACCCCGTACTAGCGGGAGGGGCACAGATACGCAGTATTTT. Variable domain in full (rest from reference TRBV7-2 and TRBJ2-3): GAGVSQSPSNKVTEKGKDVELRCDPISGHTALYWYRQSLGQGLEFLIYFQGNSAPDKSGLPSDRFSAERTGGSVSTLTIQRTQQEDSAVYLCASSLVPRTSGRGTDTQYFGPGTRLTVL.

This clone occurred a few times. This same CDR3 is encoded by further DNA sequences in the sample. The CDR3 coding sequence is TGCAGCGCGGGACAGGACTATGGCTACACCTTC. Its translation is CSAGQDYGYTF. The V gene is TRBV29-1, the J gene TRBJ1-2; 8 bases agree with TRBD1. Trimming removed 7 bases from V and 3 bases from J; junction bases left unmatched: 1. The CDR3 contains 11 residues. The germline V gene has CDR1 SQVTM and CDR2 ANQGSEA. Complete variable domain (other parts from reference TRBV29-1 and TRBJ1-2): SAVISQKPSRDICQRGTSLTIQCQVDSQVTMMFWYRQQPGQSLTLIATANQGSEATYESGFVIDKFPISRPNLTFSTLTVSNMSPEDSSIYLCSAGQDYGYTFGSGTRLTVV.

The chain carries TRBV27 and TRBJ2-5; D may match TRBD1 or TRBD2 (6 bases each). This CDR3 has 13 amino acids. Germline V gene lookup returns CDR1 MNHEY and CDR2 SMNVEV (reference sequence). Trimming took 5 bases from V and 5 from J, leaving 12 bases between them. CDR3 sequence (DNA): TGTGCCAGCAGTCTTGGGGGGCTGGAGACCCAGTACTTC. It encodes CASSLGGLETQYF.

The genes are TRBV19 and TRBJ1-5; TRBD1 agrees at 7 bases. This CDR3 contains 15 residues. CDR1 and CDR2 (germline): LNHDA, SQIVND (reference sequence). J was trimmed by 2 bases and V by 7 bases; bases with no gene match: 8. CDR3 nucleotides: TGTGCCAGTAATGGCAGGGGGTTGGGCAATCAGCCCCAGCATTTT. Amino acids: CASNGRGLGNQPQHF.

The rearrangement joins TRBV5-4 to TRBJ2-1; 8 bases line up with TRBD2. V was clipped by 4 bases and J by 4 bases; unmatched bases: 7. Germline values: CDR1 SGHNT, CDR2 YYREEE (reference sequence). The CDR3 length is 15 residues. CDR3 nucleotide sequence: TGTGCCAGCAGCGCTTCTAGCGGGCCTTACAATGAGCAGTTCTTC. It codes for CASSASSGPYNEQFF. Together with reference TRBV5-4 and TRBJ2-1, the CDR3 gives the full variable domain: ETGVTQSPTHLIKTRGQQVTLRCSSQSGHNTVSWYQQALGQGPQFIFQYYREEENGRGNFPPRFSGLQFPNYSSELNVNALELDDSALYLCASSASSGPYNEQFFGPGTRLTVL.

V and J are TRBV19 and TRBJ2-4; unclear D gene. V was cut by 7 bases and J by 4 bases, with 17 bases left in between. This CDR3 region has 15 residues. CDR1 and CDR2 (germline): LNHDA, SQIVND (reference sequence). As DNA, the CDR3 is TGTGCCAGTATGGAGTCCGGGCCCAGAAAAAACATTCAGTACTTC. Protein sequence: CASMESGPRKNIQYF.

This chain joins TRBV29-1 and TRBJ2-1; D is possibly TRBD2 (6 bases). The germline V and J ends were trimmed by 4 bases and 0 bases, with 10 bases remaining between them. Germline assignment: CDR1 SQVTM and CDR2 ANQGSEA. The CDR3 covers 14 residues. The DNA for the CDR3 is TGCAGCGTTGTAGCGGACTACTCCTACAATGAGCAGTTCTTC. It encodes CSVVADYSYNEQFF.

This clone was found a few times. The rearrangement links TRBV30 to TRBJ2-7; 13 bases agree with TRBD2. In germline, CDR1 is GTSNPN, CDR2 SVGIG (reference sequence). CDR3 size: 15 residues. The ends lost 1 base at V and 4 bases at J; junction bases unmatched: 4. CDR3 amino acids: CAWSEPTSGRYEQYF. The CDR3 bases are TGTGCCTGGAGTGAACCGACTAGCGGGAGGTACGAGCAGTACTTC. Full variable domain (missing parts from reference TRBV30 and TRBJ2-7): SQTIHQWPATLVQPVGSPLSLECTVEGTSNPNLYWYRQAAGRGLQLLFYSVGIGQISSEVPQNLSASRPQDRQFILSSKKLLLSDSGFYLCAWSEPTSGRYEQYFGPGTRLTVT.

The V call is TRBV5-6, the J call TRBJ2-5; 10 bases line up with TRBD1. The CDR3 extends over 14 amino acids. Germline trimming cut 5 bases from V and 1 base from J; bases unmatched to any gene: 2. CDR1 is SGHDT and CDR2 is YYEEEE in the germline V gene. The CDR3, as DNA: TGTGCCAGCAGACGGACAGGGGGCCAAGAGACCCAGTACTTC. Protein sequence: CASRRTGGQETQYF.

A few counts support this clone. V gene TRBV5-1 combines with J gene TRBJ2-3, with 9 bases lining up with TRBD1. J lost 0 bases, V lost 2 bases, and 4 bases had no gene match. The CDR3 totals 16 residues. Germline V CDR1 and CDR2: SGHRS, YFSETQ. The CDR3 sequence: CASSFTGTGSTDTQYF. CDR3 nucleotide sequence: TGCGCCAGCAGCTTCACCGGGACAGGGAGCACAGATACGCAGTATTTT.

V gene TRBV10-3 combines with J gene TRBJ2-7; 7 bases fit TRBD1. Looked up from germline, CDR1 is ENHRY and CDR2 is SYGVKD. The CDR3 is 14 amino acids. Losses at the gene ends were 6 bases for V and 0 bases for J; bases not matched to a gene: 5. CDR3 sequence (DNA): TGTGCCATCAGAGGGACAGTAGCCTCCTACGAGCAGTACTTC. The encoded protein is CAIRGTVASYEQYF.

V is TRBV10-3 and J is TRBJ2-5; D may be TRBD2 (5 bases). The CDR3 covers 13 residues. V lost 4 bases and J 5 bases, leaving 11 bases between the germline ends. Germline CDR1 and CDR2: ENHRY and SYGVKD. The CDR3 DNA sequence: TGTGCCATCAGTGGAGGAGGTGGGGAGACCCAGTACTTC. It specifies CAISGGGGETQYF.

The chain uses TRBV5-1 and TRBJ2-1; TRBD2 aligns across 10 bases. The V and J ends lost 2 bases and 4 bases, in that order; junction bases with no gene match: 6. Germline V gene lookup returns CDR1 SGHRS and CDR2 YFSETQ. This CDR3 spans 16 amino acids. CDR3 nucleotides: TGCGCCAGCAGCTTAGCTGGAGCGGGAGGGTACAATGAGCAGTTCTTC. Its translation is CASSLAGAGGYNEQFF.

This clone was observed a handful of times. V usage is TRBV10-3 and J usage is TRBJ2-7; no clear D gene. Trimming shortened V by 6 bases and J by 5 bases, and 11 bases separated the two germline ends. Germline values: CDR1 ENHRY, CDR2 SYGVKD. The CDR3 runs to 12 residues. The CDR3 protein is CAIREVGNEQYF. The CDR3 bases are TGTGCCATCAGAGAGGTTGGAAACGAGCAGTACTTC.

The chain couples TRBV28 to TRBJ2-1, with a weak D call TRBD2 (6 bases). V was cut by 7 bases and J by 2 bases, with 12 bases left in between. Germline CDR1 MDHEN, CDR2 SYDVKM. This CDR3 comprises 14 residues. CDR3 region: CASIVAGTYNEQFF. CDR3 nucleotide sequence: TGTGCCAGCATAGTGGCGGGAACCTACAATGAGCAGTTCTTC.

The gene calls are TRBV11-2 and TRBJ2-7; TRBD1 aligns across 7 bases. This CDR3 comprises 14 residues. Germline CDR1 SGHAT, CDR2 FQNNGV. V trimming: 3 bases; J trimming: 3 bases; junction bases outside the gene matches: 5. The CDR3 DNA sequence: TGTGCCAGCAGCTTCGAGGGACAGATCTACGAGCAGTACTTC. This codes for CASSFEGQIYEQYF.

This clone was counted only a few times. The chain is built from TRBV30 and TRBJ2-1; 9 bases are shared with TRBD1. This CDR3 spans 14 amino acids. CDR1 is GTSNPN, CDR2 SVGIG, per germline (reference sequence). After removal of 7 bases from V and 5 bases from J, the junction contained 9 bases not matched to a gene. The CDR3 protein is CAYAGTGFDNEQFF. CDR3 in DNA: TGTGCCTACGCCGGGACAGGGTTCGACAATGAGCAGTTCTTC.

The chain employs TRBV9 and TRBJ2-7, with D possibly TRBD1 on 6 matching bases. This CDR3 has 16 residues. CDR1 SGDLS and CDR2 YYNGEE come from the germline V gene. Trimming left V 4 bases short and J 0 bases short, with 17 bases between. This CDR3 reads CASSPRAGTSSYEQYF. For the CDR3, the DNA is TGTGCCAGCAGCCCCAGGGCCGGGACATCCTCCTACGAGCAGTACTTC.